Below, one T cell receptor (beta chain) is given with its context. The sample originates from a study of blood T cell repertoires in COVID-19. Turning to the study itself: Some COVID-19 samples were acute and others convalescent; all came from the United States, Italy and Spain. Nucleic acid was either cDNA or gDNA, and it came from T cells, B-cell-depleted T cells, or PBMCs.

Assignment of participants to cohorts was predicated upon participant-reported clinical history. Per germline, CDR1 MNHGY and CDR2 SAAAGT. This CDR3 has 14 residues. V was shortened by 2 bases and J by 6 bases, with 13 bases between the two germline ends. How the authors handled the data: Nucleated cell number was recorded as an estimate derived from reference gene primer amplification. Method: immunoSEQ multiplex PCR; TCRdb's copy keeps in-frame clones and lacks some. The DNA was the basis for D and trimming; V, J and clone size are from that table. The data hold more than 250,000 clones, with roughly 80% observed a single time.

The TCR sequence derives from a man aged 35 to 55 who had been exposed to COVID-19. The gene calls are TRBV6-8 and TRBJ1-1; maybe TRBD1 (6 bases). Source material: PBMCs or T cells enriched from blood (not recorded which). CDR3 region: CASSYGGGQAEAFF. The CDR3 bases are TGTGCCAGCAGTTACGGCGGGGGCCAGGCTGAAGCTTTCTTT.